This TCR beta chain was observed in a study of blood T cell repertoires in COVID-19. Participants came from 24 US areas, aged about 18 to 95 years. Clinical history as reported by participants underpinned cohort assignment. Between the trimmed V and J ends, which lost 4 bases and 5 bases, there was a span of 15 bases. Germline CDR1 reads SGHDT; CDR2 reads YYEEEE. This CDR3 comprises 14 residues. Per the original methods: Amplification from reference gene primers served as the basis for estimated nucleated cell counts. Sequencing was performed with immunoSEQ multiplex PCR; in TCRdb, only in-frame clones are kept and a portion is missing. That table furnishes V, J and clone size, whereas the DNA furnished D and trimming. Here the sample spans more than 200,000 clones, around 92% being singletons.

Sequenced material: PBMCs or T cells enriched from blood (not recorded which). This TCR came from a woman in her 30s with acute COVID-19. The V and J genes are TRBV5-6 and TRBJ2-5; D is perhaps TRBD1 (5 bases). The CDR3 bases are TGTGCCAGCAGCCAACCCATTGGGGCCGAGACCCAGTACTTC. Amino acid sequence: CASSQPIGAETQYF.